This record concerns one TCR beta chain sequence. The data were taken from a study of blood T cell repertoires in COVID-19. Study as a whole: Both acute and convalescent COVID-19 samples were obtained from the United States, Italy and Spain. From T cells, B-cell-depleted T cells, or PBMCs came the material, which was cDNA or gDNA.

With V trimmed by 3 bases and J by 2 bases, 9 bases remained unmatched. The CDR3 consists of 16 residues. Germline CDR1 GTSNPN, CDR2 SVGIG (reference sequence). The authors' processing: Amplification from reference gene primers served as the basis for estimated nucleated cell counts. The protocol was immunoSEQ multiplex PCR, while the TCRdb copy is restricted to in-frame clones and leaves out a portion. V, J and clone size were drawn from that table, and D and trimming were deduced from the DNA. The sample contains roughly 80,000 clones, roughly 90% of which appear only once. The chain has TRBV30 and TRBJ2-2; 7 bases are a match to TRBD2. The sample consisted of peripheral blood. The TCR was taken from a human donor in a cohort sampled during active COVID-19. The CDR3 region is CAWRLRAGHNTGELFF. CDR3 sequence (DNA): TGTGCCTGGAGGTTGCGAGCGGGGCATAACACCGGGGAGCTGTTTTTT. The full variable domain, rest sourced from reference TRBV30 and TRBJ2-2, is SQTIHQWPATLVQPVGSPLSLECTVEGTSNPNLYWYRQAAGRGLQLLFYSVGIGQISSEVPQNLSASRPQDRQFILSSKKLLLSDSGFYLCAWRLRAGHNTGELFFGEGSRLTVL.